This TCR beta chain was identified during a study of tumor and adjacent non-tumor tissue in lung cancer. At the level of the study: Aged about 31 to 76 years, patients included 10 men and 4 to 6 women with stage I to III disease. Samples averaged approximately 3.9 million productive TCRbeta reads each. Study conclusions and caveats: Compared with tumor, normal lung showed significantly lower TCR diversity. Tumor repertoires had a smaller top 100 clone share than normal lung.

Three rounds of nested PCR, following a modified ARM-PCR protocol, produced the TCRbeta library. TCRdb passed the multiplex PCR reads through MiXCR, listing each CDR3 protein once. The sample includes 70,000 or so distinct CDR3 sequences, roughly 56% seen only once; the top ten take 20%. The table lists this clonotype with many counts. Its specificity is unknown. RNA was extracted from bulk tissue without any cell sorting. This CDR3 has 15 residues. With 3 bases clipped from V and 3 bases from J, the junction kept 8 bases outside the gene matches. The germline V gene encodes CDR1 SGHAT and CDR2 FQNNGV.

The source of this sequence is a man aged 45-65 years with non-small cell lung cancer. Material for sequencing was lung tumor tissue. The chain recombines TRBV11-2 with TRBJ2-7, with 7 bases identical to TRBD1. The CDR3 bases are TGTGCCAGCAGCTTCACGACAGGGCTAGTCTACGAGCAGTACTTC. It is translated as CASSFTTGLVYEQYF. Filled out from reference TRBV11-2 and TRBJ2-7, the complete variable domain reads EAGVAQSPRYKIIEKRQSVAFWCNPISGHATLYWYQQILGQGPKLLIQFQNNGVVDDSQLPKDRFSAERLKGVDSTLKIQPAKLEDSAVYLCASSFTTGLVYEQYFGPGTRLTVT.